Listed below are T cell receptor beta chains from one sample, sequenced in a study of response to subunit inactivated influenza vaccine. MiXCR was run by TCRdb on the RT-PCR reads, yielding one entry per CDR3 protein. The table has about 180,000 distinct CDR3 sequences, about 9% seen once. The source was non-naive T cells sorted from PBMCs, collected on the day of vaccination. The receptors were sampled from a man aged 50 to 59 who received an inactivated influenza vaccine. Both conserved end residues are part of each CDR3. A D gene is named only where the DNA matches it firmly. Not all rows give a size; the values are once, few, many and, for expanded clones, a class.

D,size,J,V,CDR3,DNA
.,.,TRBJ2-3,TRBV4-2,CASSQDLAGGTQYF,TGTGCCAGCAGCCAAGATCTTGCGGGCGGGACGCAGTATTTT
.,.,TRBJ1-5,TRBV20-1,CSARETGDSNQPQHF,TGCAGTGCTAGGGAGACAGGCGATAGCAATCAGCCCCAGCATTTT
.,few,TRBJ2-1,TRBV11-2,CASSLRLMGEQFF,TGTGCCAGCAGCTTAAGACTAATGGGGGAGCAGTTCTTC
.,many,TRBJ2-5,TRBV6-2/TRBV6-3,CASSYVTETQYF,TGTGCCAGCAGTTACGTCACGGAGACCCAGTACTTC
TRBD2,few,TRBJ2-7,TRBV6-5,CASSYSPLREGEQYF,TGTGCCAGCAGTTATTCCCCGCTCCGGGAGGGAGAGCAGTACTTC
.,many,TRBJ2-7,TRBV11-1,CASSLAGSAYEQYF,TGTGCCAGCAGCTTAGCGGGCAGCGCCTACGAGCAGTACTTC
.,many,TRBJ2-3,TRBV4-2,CASSHEQLAGAPDTQYF,TGTGCCAGCAGCCACGAGCAGCTGGCGGGGGCCCCAGATACGCAGTATTTT
.,many,TRBJ2-3,TRBV7-3,CASSDGTSTDTQYF,TGTGCCAGCAGCGACGGGACAAGCACAGATACGCAGTATTTT
.,.,TRBJ2-2,TRBV6-2/TRBV6-3,CASSYSGGELFF,TGTGCCAGCAGTTATAGTGGCGGGGAGCTGTTTTTT
.,.,TRBJ2-6,TRBV20-1,CSATLPASGANVLTF,TGCAGTGCTACTTTGCCCGCGTCTGGGGCCAACGTCCTGACTTTC
.,few,TRBJ2-1,TRBV11-1,CASSRGRSFNEQFF,TGTGCCAGCAGCCGCGGAAGAAGTTTCAATGAGCAGTTCTTC
.,many,TRBJ1-2,TRBV20-1,CSAALAGPGYTF,TGCAGTGCGGCCTTGGCGGGGCCTGGCTACACCTTC